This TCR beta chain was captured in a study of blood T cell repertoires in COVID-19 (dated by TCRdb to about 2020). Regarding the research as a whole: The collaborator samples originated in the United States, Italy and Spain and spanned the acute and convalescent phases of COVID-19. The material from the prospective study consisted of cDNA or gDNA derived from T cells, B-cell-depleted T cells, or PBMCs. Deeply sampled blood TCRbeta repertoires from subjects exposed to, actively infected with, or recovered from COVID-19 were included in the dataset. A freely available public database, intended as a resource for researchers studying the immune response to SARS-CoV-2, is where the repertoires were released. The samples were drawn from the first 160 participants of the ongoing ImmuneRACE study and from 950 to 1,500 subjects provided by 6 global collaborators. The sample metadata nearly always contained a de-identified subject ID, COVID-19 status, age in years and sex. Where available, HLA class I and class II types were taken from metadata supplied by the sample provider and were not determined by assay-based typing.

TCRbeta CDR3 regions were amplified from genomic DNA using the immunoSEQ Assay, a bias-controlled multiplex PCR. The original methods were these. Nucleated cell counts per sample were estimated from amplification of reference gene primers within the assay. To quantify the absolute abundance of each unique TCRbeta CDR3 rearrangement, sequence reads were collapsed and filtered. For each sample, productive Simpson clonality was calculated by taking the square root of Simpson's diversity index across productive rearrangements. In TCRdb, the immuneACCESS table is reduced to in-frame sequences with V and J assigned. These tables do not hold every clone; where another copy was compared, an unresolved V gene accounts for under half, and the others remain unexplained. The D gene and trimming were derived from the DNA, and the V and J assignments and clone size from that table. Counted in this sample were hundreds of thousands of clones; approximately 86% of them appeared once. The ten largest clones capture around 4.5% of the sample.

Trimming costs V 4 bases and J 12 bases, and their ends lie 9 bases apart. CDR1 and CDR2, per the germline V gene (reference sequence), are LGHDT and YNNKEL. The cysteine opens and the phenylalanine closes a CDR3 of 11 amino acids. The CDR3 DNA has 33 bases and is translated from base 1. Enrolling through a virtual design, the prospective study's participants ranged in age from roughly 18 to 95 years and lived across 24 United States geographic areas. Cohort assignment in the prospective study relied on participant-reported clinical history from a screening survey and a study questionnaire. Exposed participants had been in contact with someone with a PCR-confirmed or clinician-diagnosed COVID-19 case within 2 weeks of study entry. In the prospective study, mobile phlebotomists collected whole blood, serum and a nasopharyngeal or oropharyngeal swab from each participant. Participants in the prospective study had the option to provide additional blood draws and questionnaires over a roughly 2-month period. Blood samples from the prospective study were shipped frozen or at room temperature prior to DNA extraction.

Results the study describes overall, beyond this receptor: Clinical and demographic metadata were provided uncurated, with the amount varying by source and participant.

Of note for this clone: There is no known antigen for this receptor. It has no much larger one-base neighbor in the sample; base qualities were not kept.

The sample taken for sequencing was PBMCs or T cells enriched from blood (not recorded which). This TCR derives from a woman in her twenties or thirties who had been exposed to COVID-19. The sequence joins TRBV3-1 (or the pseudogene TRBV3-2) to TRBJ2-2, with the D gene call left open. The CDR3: CASSRAGKLFF. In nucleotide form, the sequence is TGTGCCAGCAGCCGGGCTGGTAAGCTGTTTTTT.